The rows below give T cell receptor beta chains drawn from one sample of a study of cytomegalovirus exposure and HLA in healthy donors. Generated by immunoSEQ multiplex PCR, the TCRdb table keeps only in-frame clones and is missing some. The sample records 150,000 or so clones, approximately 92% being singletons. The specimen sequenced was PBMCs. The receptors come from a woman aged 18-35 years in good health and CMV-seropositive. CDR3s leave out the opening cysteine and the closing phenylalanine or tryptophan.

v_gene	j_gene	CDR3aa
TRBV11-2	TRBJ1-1	ASSLDLTGAYTEAF
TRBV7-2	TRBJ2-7	ASSLELAGTNSNEQY
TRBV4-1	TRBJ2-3	ASSQVRVTDTQY
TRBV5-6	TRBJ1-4	ASSLEIRPGATNEKLF
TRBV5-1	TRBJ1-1	ASSLGLAGDTEAF
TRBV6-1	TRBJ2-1	ASCIAGNIYNEQF
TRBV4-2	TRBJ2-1	ASSQVGHRDEQF
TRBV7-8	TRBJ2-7	ASSRVSSYEQY
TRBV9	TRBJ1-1	ASSVGGGARYSTEAF
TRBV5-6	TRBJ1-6	ASSRDRHNSPLH
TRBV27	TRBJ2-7	ASSLSRGSSYEQY